The present entry profiles one TCR beta chain with its context. What it binds is unknown. The sample is drawn from a study of T cell repertoires in cytomegalovirus infection. Study background: Evidence of both CMV infection and a matching HLA type came from public TCR beta signatures. Overall study findings and caveats: Dominant in the ex vivo response were TCR beta clonotypes restricted by HLA-C and specific for CMV.

TCRdb redid the calling of the reads with MiXCR, one entry per CDR3 protein. The profile covers about 920,000 distinct CDR3 sequences, with roughly 30% appearing a single time and roughly an eighth taken by the ten largest. Germline trimming cut 6 bases from V and 1 base from J; bases unmatched to any gene: 1. The CDR3 is 13 residues long. CDR1 and CDR2 (germline): SNHLY, FYNNEI. The chain couples TRBV2 to TRBJ2-5, with 8 bases that match TRBD2. Source: cultured CD8+ T cells from PBMCs, taken from culture after CMV antigen stimulation. The TCR sequence derives from a human donor in good health (CMV status not recorded). Some clones in this sample may be carry-over from other donors' samples. CDR3 sequence: CASRGTSQETQYF. The CDR3 DNA is TGTGCCAGCAGGGGGACTAGCCAAGAGACCCAGTACTTC.